The next 8 T cell receptor beta chains were all read from a single sample in a study of cytomegalovirus exposure and HLA in healthy donors (dated by TCRdb to the late 2010s). To prepare the library, the immunoSEQ multiplex PCR assay was applied. The multiplex PCR relied on a mix of 60 forward primers for TCR Vbeta segments and 13 reverse primers for TCR Jbeta segments. TCRdb carries this immuneACCESS record with in-frame sequences only. Its versions omit some clonotypes, under half of them owing to an unresolved V gene in the studies checked, with the rest unexplained. The sample table lists some 190,000 clones, over 65% of them with a count of one. Clones ranked in the top ten supply about 1.5% of the sample. The sequencing sample was made of PBMCs. The receptors stem from a man younger than 35 in good health and CMV-seronegative.

CDR3 in amino acids: CASSVRARNTGELFF. CDR3 bases: TGTGCCAGCAGTGTGCGAGCGCGGAACACCGGGGAGCTGTTTTTT. This chain connects TRBV2 to TRBJ2-2; D is unresolved. The CDR3 loop spans 15 amino acids. V shed 4 bases and J shed 1 base, with 10 bases lying between them. Germline assignment: CDR1 SNHLY and CDR2 FYNNEI.

The chain uses TRBV4-1 and TRBJ1-2, with D possibly being TRBD1 (5 bases). Germline CDR1 reads MGHRA; CDR2 reads YSYEKL. The length of the CDR3 is 14 residues. V was cut by 0 bases and J by 7 bases, with 12 bases left in between. CDR3 coding DNA: TGCGCCAGCAGCCAAGAAAGGGGTGAGGCTGGCTACACCTTC. Protein sequence: CASSQERGEAGYTF.

This clone was counted only a few times. The genes are TRBV2 and TRBJ2-7; D possibly corresponds to TRBD2 (5 bases). CDR1 and CDR2 (germline): SNHLY, FYNNEI. V dropped 7 bases and J dropped 5 bases, with 12 bases sitting between them. This CDR3 is built from 12 residues. Written as DNA, the CDR3 is TGTGCCAGCAAACGGGGAGAAAACGAGCAGTACTTC. Its protein product is CASKRGENEQYF.

V usage is TRBV18 and J usage is TRBJ1-2; TRBD1 might be the D (5 bases). The CDR3 extends over 15 amino acids. The germline V gene encodes CDR1 KGHSH and CDR2 LQKENI. V was trimmed by 2 bases and J by 2 bases, leaving 12 bases between them. CDR3 DNA: TGTGCCAGCTCACCAAAAGACCAGGGAAACTATGGCTACACCTTC. This codes for CASSPKDQGNYGYTF.

V usage is TRBV28 and J usage is TRBJ1-5; D remains unclear. Germline V gene sequence: CDR1 MDHEN, CDR2 SYDVKM. The V end lost 8 bases, the J end lost 0 bases, and 17 bases lay between the germline ends. CDR3 size: 16 residues. The CDR3 here is CASSFGSTFSNQPQHF. The CDR3 nucleotides read TGTGCCAGCTCTTTTGGGTCGACATTTAGCAATCAGCCCCAGCATTTT. Full variable domain (remainder filled in from reference TRBV28 and TRBJ1-5): DVKVTQSSRYLVKRTGEKVFLECVQDMDHENMFWYRQDPGLGLRLIYFSYDVKMKEKGDIPEGYSVSREKKERFSLILESASTNQTSMYLCASSFGSTFSNQPQHFGDGTRLSIL.

This chain links TRBV7-3 with TRBJ2-3; 10 positions agree with TRBD2. CDR3 length equals 15 residues. The germline V gene has CDR1 SGHTA and CDR2 FQGTGA. V was clipped by 5 bases and J by 4 bases; unmatched bases: 6. The CDR3 DNA reads TGTGCCAGCAGCCCCCTAGCGGGAGACTCAGATACGCAGTATTTT. Translated: CASSPLAGDSDTQYF.

This clone was counted a few times. The chain has TRBV4-2 and TRBJ2-3, with 12 bases lining up with TRBD2. V was clipped by 6 bases and J by 5 bases; unmatched bases: 6. Germline V gives CDR1 LGHNA, CDR2 YNFKEQ. The CDR3 totals 15 residues. The CDR3 protein is CASRGPGLAGDTQYF. The DNA of the CDR3 is TGTGCCAGCAGGGGGCCGGGACTAGCGGGAGATACGCAGTATTTT.

The CDR3 coding sequence is TGTGCCAGCAATTCTGGGGGGGTCCCAGATACGCAGTATTTT. Protein sequence: CASNSGGVPDTQYF. This chain connects TRBV27 to TRBJ2-3, with 7 bases identical to TRBD2. Germline CDR1 is MNHEY and CDR2 is SMNVEV (reference sequence). The CDR3 is 14 amino acids. V trimming: 7 bases; J trimming: 4 bases; junction bases outside the gene matches: 8.